The source of this T cell receptor (beta chain) is a study of T-cell memory formation after mild COVID-19. Study observations and caveats: Mostly located in CM and EM were contracting CD4+ clones, with contracting CD8+ clones located in EMRA.

This clonotype was seen only a few times. The antigen remains unidentified. Via MiXCR, TCRdb re-called the 5' RACE reads, giving one row per CDR3 protein. Here the sample spans roughly 480,000 distinct CDR3 sequences, 20% to 25% being singletons. Germline V gene data show CDR1 as GTSNPN and CDR2 as SVGIG (reference sequence). V was clipped by 2 bases and J by 3 bases, with 13 bases between them. The CDR3 is 14 amino acids. This sequence was found in an adult woman who had mild COVID-19 (a few samples of this study predate the infection). Cell type and time point are not known. The sequencing input was PBMCs or a T cell subset sorted from them (not recorded which). V usage is TRBV30 and J usage is TRBJ1-2; D remains ambiguous. CDR3 sequence: CAWSKGIKDYGYTF. The CDR3 coding sequence is TGTGCCTGGAGTAAAGGGATAAAAGACTATGGCTACACCTTC.